The 18 T cell receptor beta chains presented below share a single source sample, sequenced in a study of blood T cell repertoires in COVID-19. The assay was immunoSEQ multiplex PCR, and TCRdb's table has in-frame clones only and misses some. The sample yields under 300,000 clones, nearly 90% seen once. The specimen was peripheral blood. These receptors were collected from a woman aged 35 to 49 who had recovered from COVID-19.

The V call is TRBV10-3, the J call TRBJ2-4, with 11 positions matching TRBD2. The CDR3 covers 16 residues. V shed 3 bases, J shed 9 bases, and the junction held 10 bases outside the gene matches. Germline V gives CDR1 ENHRY, CDR2 SYGVKD. DNA of the CDR3: TGTGCCATCAGTGACCCTACTAGCGGGAGTTCGATCATTCAGTACTTC. It is translated as CAISDPTSGSSIIQYF.

The gene calls are TRBV6-6 and TRBJ2-4; 7 bases align to TRBD2. CDR3 size: 15 residues. The germline gives CDR1 MNHNY, CDR2 SVGAGI (reference sequence). V lost 6 bases to trimming and J lost 7 bases; unmatched junction nucleotides: 12. The CDR3 DNA sequence: TGTGCCAGCAGCTCAACCGGGGGGATGGGGAACATTCAGTACTTC. This translates into CASSSTGGMGNIQYF.

This chain links TRBV7-9 with TRBJ2-1; a weak D match, TRBD2 (6 bases). The CDR3 length is 17 residues. Between the trimmed V and J ends, which lost 4 bases and 2 bases, there was a span of 18 bases. Per germline, CDR1 SEHNR and CDR2 FQNEAQ (reference sequence). The CDR3 region has the DNA TGTGCCAGCAGCTCGGGGGAGACCTCCCCCACCTACAATGAGCAGTTCTTC. Translated, it gives CASSSGETSPTYNEQFF.

This clone was seen once. The gene calls are TRBV4-1 and TRBJ2-6; tentatively, D is TRBD1 (5 bases). V lost 4 bases, J lost 0 bases, and 19 bases lay in between. The CDR3 runs to 19 residues. Germline values: CDR1 MGHRA, CDR2 YSYEKL. The CDR3 DNA reads TGCGCCAGCAGCCCCCCTTATAGGGGCCGCGGCTCTGGGGCCAACGTCCTGACTTTC. It specifies CASSPPYRGRGSGANVLTF.

The chain combines TRBV10-1 with TRBJ2-7, with 9 bases aligning to TRBD1. The CDR3 runs to 16 residues. The germline V gene encodes CDR1 WNHNN and CDR2 SYGVQD (reference sequence). After removal of 7 bases from V and 3 bases from J, the junction contained 13 bases not matched to a gene. The CDR3 nucleotides are TGCGCCAGCATCCTACTCTGGGAGACAGGGGGCTACGAGCAGTACTTC. Its translation is CASILLWETGGYEQYF.

This chain connects TRBV10-3 to TRBJ2-1; no definite D call. The germline V gene has CDR1 ENHRY and CDR2 SYGVKD. Deletions cut 6 bases from V and 6 bases from J, with 6 bases between. The CDR3 extends over 11 amino acids. For the CDR3, the DNA is TGTGCCATCAGCATTGTCAATGAGCAGTTCTTC. The encoded protein is CAISIVNEQFF.

This clone was seen only once. The CDR3 region has the DNA TGCGCCAGCAGCGCAGGACAGGGGGCCGGAGAGACCCAGTACTTC. Protein: CASSAGQGAGETQYF. The V call is TRBV5-1, the J call TRBJ2-5; TRBD1 matches at 11 bases. V was pared by 4 bases and J by 4 bases, with 6 bases of the junction left unmatched. Germline-derived CDR1 and CDR2 are SGHRS and YFSETQ. This CDR3 is 15 amino acids long.

CDR3 sequence: CASSLGTGSGANVLTF. The CDR3 DNA follows: TGTGCCAGCAGCTTAGGAACGGGTTCTGGGGCCAACGTCCTGACTTTC. The V and J genes are TRBV11-3 and TRBJ2-6; no firm D call. This CDR3 comprises 16 residues. V lost 1 base and J 1 base, leaving 8 bases between the germline ends. Germline-derived CDR1 and CDR2 are SGHNT and YENEEA.

The chain joins TRBV9 to TRBJ1-1; D gene unclear. V was shortened by 0 bases and J by 0 bases, with 6 bases between the two germline ends. The CDR3 is 14 residues long. CDR1 is SGDLS, CDR2 YYNGEE, per germline. CDR3 nucleotide sequence: TGTGCCAGCAGCGTAGCGGAGCTGAACACTGAAGCTTTCTTT. This codes for CASSVAELNTEAFF. The full variable domain, rest sourced from reference TRBV9 and TRBJ1-1, is DSGVTQTPKHLITATGQRVTLRCSPRSGDLSVYWYQQSLDQGLQFLIQYYNGEERAKGNILERFSAQQFPDLHSELNLSSLELGDSALYFCASSVAELNTEAFFGQGTRLTVV.

The V gene is TRBV4-2, the J gene TRBJ1-4, with D unclear. CDR1 is LGHNA, CDR2 YNFKEQ, per germline. The CDR3 is 15 amino acids. Trimming removed 1 base at V and 5 bases at J, with 11 bases between. The CDR3 reads CASSQVAGNNEKLFF. The CDR3 nucleotides are TGTGCCAGCAGCCAAGTAGCGGGGAACAATGAAAAACTGTTTTTT.

The V call is TRBV18, the J call TRBJ1-2; TRBD1 is a possible D gene (6 bases). Germline V lookup: CDR1 KGHSH, CDR2 LQKENI. The CDR3 covers 15 residues. V gave up 6 bases and J gave up 0 bases, with 14 bases separating them. The CDR3 DNA reads as TGTGCCAGCTCCCCTATCCGGGACACTAACTATGGCTACACCTTC. This gives the protein CASSPIRDTNYGYTF.

This clone occurred a few times. This sequence joins TRBV6-4 and TRBJ2-3, with D unclear. The CDR3 contains 13 residues. The V and J ends lost 2 bases and 2 bases respectively, with 5 bases between them. Germline V gene sequence: CDR1 MRHNA, CDR2 SNTAGT. The CDR3 DNA is TGTGCCAGCAGTGACAAACACACAGATACGCAGTATTTT. The encoded protein is CASSDKHTDTQYF.

This chain links TRBV7-7 with TRBJ2-3; 10 bases match TRBD1. After removal of 5 bases from V and 6 bases from J, the junction contained 8 bases not matched to a gene. The CDR3 spans 15 residues. The V gene's germline CDR1 is SSHAT and CDR2 FNYEAQ (reference sequence). This CDR3 reads CASSMTGGKSDTQYF. For the CDR3, the DNA is TGTGCCAGCAGCATGACAGGGGGCAAATCCGATACGCAGTATTTT.

The gene calls are TRBV5-1 and TRBJ1-1; D is perhaps TRBD1 (5 bases). The germline V gene has CDR1 SGHRS and CDR2 YFSETQ. The CDR3 runs to 13 residues. The ends were cut back, 4 bases at V and 1 base at J, with 8 bases in the middle. For the CDR3, the DNA is TGCGCCAGCAGCAGTCAGGGGAACACTGAAGCTTTCTTT. Its translation: CASSSQGNTEAFF.

This clone was picked up one time. The rearrangement uses TRBV6-6 and TRBJ2-3; D unclear. Germline CDR1 is MNHNY and CDR2 is SVGAGI (reference sequence). V was trimmed by 2 bases and J by 0 bases, leaving 9 bases between them. The CDR3 spans 15 residues. The CDR3 DNA sequence: TGTGCCAGCAGTTACCGTACAGAAAGCACAGATACGCAGTATTTT. Encoded protein: CASSYRTESTDTQYF.

The chain joins TRBV5-1 to TRBJ2-5, with D maybe TRBD1 (6 bases). The CDR3 contains 17 residues. Between the trimmed V and J ends, which lost 4 bases and 4 bases, there was a span of 23 bases. CDR1 is SGHRS, CDR2 YFSETQ, per germline. This CDR3 reads CASSPKTGSSAAETQYF. The CDR3, as DNA: TGCGCCAGCAGCCCTAAAACAGGGTCCAGCGCGGCAGAGACCCAGTACTTC.

This chain joins TRBV27 and TRBJ1-1; TRBD1 aligns across 11 bases. Germline-derived CDR1 and CDR2 are MNHEY and SMNVEV (reference sequence). This CDR3 comprises 14 residues. J lost 6 bases, V lost 8 bases, and 8 bases had no gene match. The CDR3: CASGSGTGGAEAFF. CDR3 DNA sequence: TGTGCCAGCGGCTCCGGGACAGGGGGGGCTGAAGCTTTCTTT.

The V and J genes are TRBV2 and TRBJ2-4; 14 bases fit TRBD2. CDR1 and CDR2 from the germline V gene are SNHLY and FYNNEI. The CDR3 spans 17 residues. J was trimmed by 1 base and V by 6 bases; bases with no gene match: 5. CDR3 nucleotides: TGTGCCAGCAGCGGGACTAGCGGGAGAGGGGCCAAAAACATTCAGTACTTC. Translation gives CASSGTSGRGAKNIQYF.